Below, 27 T cell receptor beta chains from the same sample are listed, as sequenced in a study of post-analysis software for immune sequencing data. Study-wide results and caveats: Among roughly 5 TRBV segments more frequent in patients than controls were TRBV5-6, TRBV5-1 and TRBV20-1.

No antigens are known for them. Every TCR beta cDNA library bore unique molecular identifiers. Each CDR3 protein gets one entry after TCRdb re-called the PCR reads with MiXCR. The sample yields roughly 200,000 distinct CDR3 sequences, 29% seen once. Sample: blood. All receptors come from a girl aged 2-17 years with multiple sclerosis.

This clonotype was detected only a few times. The V gene is TRBV12-3 or TRBV12-4, the J gene TRBJ1-2; D gene uncertain. The CDR3 extends over 13 amino acids. The V end was cut by 3 bases, the J end by 1 base, with 6 bases between. The CDR3 coding sequence is TGTGCCAGCAGTTTCACAGATAACTATGGCTACACCTTC. Its translation is CASSFTDNYGYTF.

The chain employs TRBV20-1 and TRBJ2-3, with no clear D. V lost 1 base, J lost 1 base, and 15 bases lay in between. CDR1 DFQATT and CDR2 SNEGSKA come from the germline V gene (reference sequence). The CDR3 runs 16 residues. CDR3 amino acids: CSARATRPLGTDTQYF. The DNA for the CDR3 is TGCAGTGCTAGAGCCACCCGACCCCTGGGCACAGATACGCAGTATTTT.

This sequence joins TRBV11-1 and TRBJ2-3; unclear D gene. Deletions cut 1 base from V and 4 bases from J, with 3 bases between. The CDR3 has 12 amino acids. Germline CDR1 SGHAT, CDR2 FQDESV (reference sequence). For the CDR3, the DNA is TGTGCCAGCAGCTTAGACCCAGATACGCAGTATTTT. Translated: CASSLDPDTQYF.

This clonotype showed up just a few times. A much more abundant neighbour one base away suggests this may be a read error. V is TRBV9 and J is TRBJ2-5; D is ambiguous. Trimming left V 0 bases short and J 11 bases short, with 14 bases between. Germline CDR1 SGDLS, CDR2 YYNGEE. The length of the CDR3 is 13 residues. The CDR3 DNA follows: TGTGCCAGCAGCGTAGCTCTGAACAATGAGCAGTACTTC. Translating gives CASSVALNNEQYF. The entire variable domain, with the rest obtained from reference TRBV9 and TRBJ2-5, is as follows: DSGVTQTPKHLITATGQRVTLRCSPRSGDLSVYWYQQSLDQGLQFLIQYYNGEERAKGNILERFSAQQFPDLHSELNLSSLELGDSALYFCASSVALNNEQYFGPGTRLLVL.

Only one count was recorded for this clonotype. This clone may be a read error of a much larger clone one base away. No conserved phenylalanine or tryptophan is present at the end of the CDR3, so a read error is the likely explanation. V and J are TRBV20-1 and TRBJ2-3; TRBD1 agrees at 10 bases. This CDR3 has 14 amino acids. After removal of 5 bases from V and 5 bases from J, the junction contained 7 bases not matched to a gene. CDR1 is DFQATT, CDR2 SNEGSKA, per germline (reference sequence). The chain's CDR3 is CSAGDRGLGDTQYC. CDR3 coding DNA: TGCAGTGCTGGGGACAGGGGACTAGGAGATACGCAGTATTGT.

This clonotype was counted many times. This chain connects TRBV7-6 to TRBJ1-1; no firm D call. CDR1 is SGHVS, CDR2 FNYEAQ, per germline. V was shortened by 1 base and J by 1 base, with 10 bases between the two germline ends. The CDR3 runs 15 residues. The CDR3 sequence: CASSLGGVRNTEAFF. The CDR3 region has the DNA TGTGCCAGCAGCTTAGGAGGCGTCCGGAACACTGAAGCTTTCTTT.

The chain carries TRBV5-1 and TRBJ1-4; 9 bases line up with TRBD1. V was clipped by 1 base and J by 7 bases; unmatched bases: 2. This CDR3 has 14 amino acids. Germline V gives CDR1 SGHRS, CDR2 YFSETQ. Written as DNA, the CDR3 is TGCGCCAGCAGCTTGACAGGGGGCTTTGAAAAACTGTTTTTT. It codes for CASSLTGGFEKLFF.

This clonotype has only a few counts. The chain joins TRBV5-5 to TRBJ2-7, with a tentative D call TRBD2 (5 bases). The V and J ends lost 0 bases and 4 bases respectively, with 20 bases between them. Germline V gene data show CDR1 as SGHKS and CDR2 as YYEKEE (reference sequence). CDR3 length: 17 amino acids. The CDR3 loop reads CASSLAHVGESKYEQYF. DNA for the CDR3: TGTGCCAGCAGCTTGGCCCATGTTGGGGAGAGCAAGTACGAGCAGTACTTC.

The chain carries TRBV2 and TRBJ1-1; no clear D. The CDR3 spans 13 residues. Germline V gene data show CDR1 as SNHLY and CDR2 as FYNNEI. Between the trimmed V and J ends, which lost 8 bases and 1 base, there was a span of 11 bases. The CDR3 DNA reads as TGTGCCAGCCTAAAGCAACGGAACACTGAAGCTTTCTTT. This translates into CASLKQRNTEAFF.

As to this clonotype: One base away lies a much larger clone, so this may be a sequencing read error. Because the CDR3 is missing its conserved closing phenylalanine or tryptophan, this is likely a read error. J is TRBJ2-1 and V is TRBV29-1; 13 bases match TRBD2. The CDR3 covers 15 residues. The germline V gene has CDR1 SQVTM and CDR2 ANQGSEA. V lost 7 bases to trimming and J lost 8 bases; unmatched junction nucleotides: 11. CDR3 sequence: CSAIPTSGGAYEQFL. The CDR3 bases are TGCAGCGCAATCCCTACTAGCGGGGGGGCCTATGAGCAGTTCTTA.

V usage is TRBV5-1 and J usage is TRBJ2-4; perhaps TRBD1 as D (7 bases). The CDR3 extends over 15 amino acids. Germline values: CDR1 SGHRS, CDR2 YFSETQ. The ends were cut back, 4 bases at V and 13 bases at J, with 24 bases in the middle. The CDR3 loop reads CASSAGGGSYNEQYF. CDR3 DNA sequence: TGCGCCAGCAGCGCCGGAGGGGGCTCCTACAATGAGCAGTACTTC.

This clonotype has just a few counts. The junction departs from the called germline gene at one end, perhaps through a read error. The gene calls are TRBV7-3 and TRBJ1-2, with TRBD1 identical over 8 bases. Germline V gene lookup returns CDR1 SGHTA and CDR2 FQGTGA. CDR3 length: 14 amino acids. CDR3 sequence (DNA): TGTGCCAGCAGCCCCGGGCAGGGGGCGGATGGCTGCACCTTC. Amino acid sequence: CASSPGQGADGCTF.

The gene calls are TRBV7-3 and TRBJ2-1, with D hard to call. The J call is uncertain, as TRBJ2-7 better fits the DNA end. The CDR3 contains 14 residues. Germline V gives CDR1 SGHTA, CDR2 FQGTGA. The CDR3 here is CASSLRGSYNEQYF. DNA for the CDR3: TGTGCCAGCTCCTTAAGAGGCTCCTACAATGAGCAGTACTTC.

This clonotype has ten or more counts. The CDR3 nucleotides are TGTGCCAGCAGTTTAAGACTAGCGGGGCCCTACGAGCAGTACTTC. Protein sequence: CASSLRLAGPYEQYF. This chain connects TRBV28 to TRBJ2-7; 11 bases are a match to TRBD2. J was trimmed by 2 bases and V by 2 bases; bases with no gene match: 2. CDR3 size: 15 residues. CDR1 and CDR2 from the germline V gene are MDHEN and SYDVKM. The full variable domain, rest sourced from reference TRBV28 and TRBJ2-7, is DVKVTQSSRYLVKRTGEKVFLECVQDMDHENMFWYRQDPGLGLRLIYFSYDVKMKEKGDIPEGYSVSREKKERFSLILESASTNQTSMYLCASSLRLAGPYEQYFGPGTRLTVT.

V is TRBV7-2 and J is TRBJ2-5; 12 nucleotides line up with TRBD2. V lost 6 bases and J lost 1; bases outside the gene matches: 3. Germline-derived CDR1 and CDR2 are SGHTA and FQGNSA. CDR3 length: 15 amino acids. CDR3 nucleotides: TGTGCCAGCAGTCGGACTAGCGGGGTCCAAGAGACCCAGTACTTC. It yields the protein CASSRTSGVQETQYF.

The chain recombines TRBV5-1 with TRBJ2-3; 7 nucleotides match TRBD2. In germline, CDR1 is SGHRS, CDR2 YFSETQ. V was clipped by 3 bases and J by 0 bases; unmatched bases: 7. CDR3 length: 16 residues. CDR3 region: CASSSTSRTSTDTQYF. The CDR3 DNA follows: TGCGCCAGCAGCTCGACTAGCAGAACTAGCACAGATACGCAGTATTTT.

The chain carries TRBV29-1 and TRBJ2-2; D unresolved. The CDR3 consists of 14 residues. From germline, CDR1 is SQVTM and CDR2 ANQGSEA. V lost 3 bases to trimming and J lost 1 base, with 9 bases between them. CDR3 residues: CSVESLENTGELFF. The CDR3 DNA reads TGCAGCGTTGAGTCCCTGGAGAACACCGGGGAGCTGTTTTTT.

J is TRBJ1-5 and V is TRBV5-1; D uncertain. V was shortened by 0 bases and J by 3 bases, with 7 bases between the two germline ends. The CDR3 is 14 amino acids. Germline assignment: CDR1 SGHRS and CDR2 YFSETQ. The CDR3 DNA reads TGCGCCAGCAGCTTGGAGGGTCACAATCAGCCCCAGCATTTT. Its protein is CASSLEGHNQPQHF.

The gene calls are TRBV10-3 and TRBJ2-5; unclear D gene. The germline V gene has CDR1 ENHRY and CDR2 SYGVKD. V was trimmed by 5 bases and J by 3 bases, leaving 19 bases between them. The CDR3 covers 16 residues. In DNA, the CDR3 is TGTGCCATCAGTTCAGGCATAGGCGAATCGGAAGAGACCCAGTACTTC. Encoded protein: CAISSGIGESEETQYF.

This clonotype was seen many times. The rearrangement joins TRBV6-5 to TRBJ2-1; D is perhaps TRBD1 (5 bases). Germline V CDR1 and CDR2: MNHEY, SVGAGI. The V and J ends lost 2 bases and 10 bases respectively, with 12 bases between them. The CDR3 loop spans 13 amino acids. The CDR3 coding sequence is TGTGCCAGCAGTTACCTCAGGGCCGGGGAGCAGTTCTTC. Amino acids: CASSYLRAGEQFF.

This sequence joins TRBV4-1 and TRBJ2-4; 16 bases are shared with TRBD2. This CDR3 is 18 amino acids long. Germline values: CDR1 MGHRA, CDR2 YSYEKL. J was trimmed by 2 bases and V by 4 bases; bases with no gene match: 5. The CDR3 DNA reads TGCGCCAGCAGCCCGGGACTAGCGGGAGGGCTGCCCAAAAACATTCAGTACTTC. It yields the protein CASSPGLAGGLPKNIQYF.

A few counts support this clonotype. The rearrangement uses TRBV5-1 and TRBJ2-2; 9 positions agree with TRBD2. The J segment lost 6 bases and the V segment lost 1 base, leaving 4 bases of the junction unmatched. The CDR3 has 15 residues. In germline, CDR1 is SGHRS, CDR2 YFSETQ. CDR3 residues: CASSLQAGGSGELFF. DNA for the CDR3: TGCGCCAGCAGCTTGCAAGCGGGGGGATCCGGGGAGCTGTTTTTT.

This clonotype has just a few counts. V gene TRBV29-1 combines with J gene TRBJ2-1; the D is unclear. The J call could be wrong; TRBJ2-7 is a better fit for the DNA end. The CDR3 extends over 11 amino acids. The V gene's germline CDR1 is SQVTM and CDR2 ANQGSEA. CDR3 sequence (DNA): TGCAGCCTTGTCTTTTACAATGAGCAGTACTTC. Its translation: CSLVFYNEQYF.

This clonotype was seen many times. The V gene is TRBV6-6, the J gene TRBJ1-2; no clear D. Germline V gene lookup returns CDR1 MNHNY and CDR2 SVGAGI (reference sequence). The length of the CDR3 is 14 residues. Trimming removed 6 bases at V and 7 bases at J, with 18 bases between. The CDR3 DNA reads as TGTGCCAGCAGCTCTGCCCCGGGCACCGGTGGCTACACCTTC. As protein: CASSSAPGTGGYTF.

The chain carries TRBV5-1 and TRBJ1-1; 8 positions match TRBD1. In germline, CDR1 is SGHRS, CDR2 YFSETQ. J gave up 3 bases and V 6 bases, and 7 bases lay outside the gene matches. This CDR3 has 14 amino acids. CDR3 DNA sequence: TGCGCCAGCAACCGACAGGGGACCTACACTGAAGCTTTCTTT. Its protein is CASNRQGTYTEAFF.

The gene calls are TRBV15 and TRBJ2-1, with D possibly matching TRBD2 (6 bases). Germline lookup yields CDR1 LNHNV and CDR2 YYDKDF (reference sequence). Trimming stripped 0 bases from V and 2 bases from J, with 14 bases between. There are 17 residues in the CDR3. The CDR3, as DNA: TGTGCCACCAGCAGAGAAGATCCGGGGGTACCCTACAATGAGCAGTTCTTC. It is translated as CATSREDPGVPYNEQFF.

This clonotype was recorded at least ten times. The chain has TRBV6-4 and TRBJ2-1; the D gene is possibly TRBD2 (5 bases). Trimming shortened V by 4 bases and J by 7 bases, and 14 bases separated the two germline ends. Germline CDR1 MRHNA, CDR2 SNTAGT. CDR3 length: 14 amino acids. This CDR3 is CASSAGDSANEQFF. The CDR3, as DNA: TGTGCCAGCAGTGCCGGGGATAGCGCGAATGAGCAGTTCTTC.